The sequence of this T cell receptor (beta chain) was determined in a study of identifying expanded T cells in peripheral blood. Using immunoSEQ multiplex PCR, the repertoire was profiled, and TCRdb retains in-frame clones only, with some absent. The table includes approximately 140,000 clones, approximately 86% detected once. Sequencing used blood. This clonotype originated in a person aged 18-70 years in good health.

CDR3: CASSVGSGGGNTGELFF. The CDR3 DNA follows: TGTGCCAGCAGCGTAGGTTCGGGAGGGGGCAACACCGGGGAGCTGTTTTTT. The V gene is TRBV9, the J gene TRBJ2-2; a possible D gene is TRBD2 (8 bases). With 0 bases removed from V and 2 bases from J, the gap between germline ends came to 14 bases. The CDR3 is made up of 17 amino acids. CDR1 SGDLS and CDR2 YYNGEE come from the germline V gene.